This T cell receptor (beta chain) was sequenced for a study of immune characterization of retroperitoneal liposarcoma. This CDR3 has 16 amino acids. Per germline, CDR1 SGHNT and CDR2 YENEEA. After removal of 2 bases from V and 0 bases from J, the junction contained 3 bases not matched to a gene. One entry per CDR3 protein results from TCRdb running MiXCR on the PCR reads. The data hold about 10,000 distinct CDR3 sequences, with roughly 28% observed a single time. J is TRBJ2-1 and V is TRBV11-3; 8 bases fit TRBD2. The origin of this receptor is a male donor with retroperitoneal liposarcoma. The sample comprised blood. CDR3 sequence: CASSLLAGYSYNEQFF. The DNA for the CDR3 is TGTGCCAGCAGCTTACTAGCGGGCTACTCCTACAATGAGCAGTTCTTC.